This T cell receptor (beta chain) emerged from a study of shared clonotypes between healthy human individuals. Study in general: The cohort had two women and three men, ages 18 to 49. Points from the study as a whole: Relative to clonotypes present in all four donors, those not shared had lower generation probabilities.

The CDR3 spans 15 residues. Trimming took 3 bases from V and 6 from J, leaving 14 bases between them. CDR1 MNHEY and CDR2 SMNVEV come from the germline V gene (reference sequence). As for this clone: What it recognizes is unknown.

Method: immunoSEQ multiplex PCR; TCRdb's copy keeps in-frame clones and lacks some. This table holds 2.3 million or so clones, about 92% found once. The clonotype originates from a young man in good health. Some clones in this sample may be carry-over from other donors' samples. V is TRBV27 and J is TRBJ2-2, with D tentatively TRBD1 or TRBD2 (6 bases each). The sequencing sample was made of naive CD4+ T cells from PBMCs. Stated subset: CD45RA+ positively selected. CDR3 sequence: CASSFSIGGAGELFF. The CDR3 coding sequence is TGTGCCAGCAGTTTCTCCATCGGGGGCGCCGGGGAGCTGTTTTTT.